This T cell receptor (beta chain) was captured in a study of tumor and adjacent non-tumor tissue in lung cancer. Study summary: Stage I to III disease affected 9 to 10 men and 5 women aged roughly 31 to 85. On average, productive TCRbeta reads reached a few million per sample. Study-level results: Significantly higher TCR diversity was found in tumor than normal lung.

Regarding this clonotype: Antigen unknown.

No cell sorting was done before RNA was extracted from the tissue. The normal lung tissue was taken more than 3 cm from the tumor edge. TCRbeta libraries were built with three rounds of nested PCR, modified from ARM-PCR. A single record per CDR3 protein comes from TCRdb applying MiXCR to the multiplex PCR reads. This sample has some 99,000 distinct CDR3 sequences, with 60% to 70% found just once. This clonotype was obtained from a man in his sixties with non-small cell lung cancer. The sample consisted of distant non-tumor lung tissue.

The CDR3 region has the DNA TGTGCCATAAGCCGGGACAGGGGGCTCCAAGAGACCCAGTACTTC. It is translated as CAISRDRGLQETQYF. J is TRBJ2-5 and V is TRBV10-3; 12 nucleotides agree with TRBD1. With V trimmed by 9 bases and J by 1 base, 6 bases remained unmatched. The CDR3 is 15 amino acids. Germline CDR1 and CDR2: ENHRY and SYGVKD.